This T cell receptor (beta chain) was captured in a study of T-cell memory formation after mild COVID-19. Study-wide background: Most TCR clusters belonged to a single donor.

This clonotype was observed at least ten times. Its target is unknown. Losses at the gene ends were 1 base for V and 2 bases for J; bases not matched to a gene: 5. The CDR3 has 16 amino acids. Germline-derived CDR1 and CDR2 are LGHNA and YSLEER. TCR alpha and TCR beta cDNA libraries with sample barcodes and UMIs came from 5'RACE using constant-segment primers. TCRdb re-called the 5' RACE reads through MiXCR, storing one row per CDR3 protein. The sample has roughly 89,000 distinct CDR3 sequences, around 13% seen once; the top ten hold roughly a quarter. Study-wide results and limits: Shrinking CD4+ clones resided mostly in CM and EM, and CD8+ ones in EMRA.

This chain uses TRBV4-3 with TRBJ2-3; 8 bases line up with TRBD1. Sequenced sample: PBMCs or a T cell subset sorted from them (not recorded which). The receptor was isolated from an adult woman who had mild COVID-19 (a few samples of this study predate the infection). Cell type and time point are not known. The DNA of the CDR3 is TGCGCCAGCAGCCAAGGACAGGGGATCCCCACAGATACGCAGTATTTT. As protein: CASSQGQGIPTDTQYF.